This T cell receptor (beta chain) was identified during a study of PD-1 blockade in classical Hodgkin lymphoma. Clones were read by immunoSEQ multiplex PCR, and TCRdb kept only the in-frame ones, dropping some. This table holds approximately 46,000 clones, around 66% found once. The patients all showed relapse after autologous stem cell transplantation, while their brentuximab vedotin exposure varied. Regarding this clone: Its antigen is not identified.

Points from the study as a whole: The repertoire differences lack a defined cause, possibly disease activity or prior therapy.

Trimming stripped 0 bases from V and 0 bases from J, with 13 bases between. Germline V gene lookup returns CDR1 SGHRS and CDR2 YFSETQ. This CDR3 contains 16 residues. This receptor was identified in a human donor with classical Hodgkin lymphoma. The chain combines TRBV5-1 with TRBJ2-7; tentatively, D is TRBD1 (6 bases). The sample was peripheral blood mononuclear cells (PBMCs), taken at baseline. The CDR3 nucleotides read TGCGCCAGCAGCTTGGATAGGGACACCTACTCCTACGAGCAGTACTTC. It codes for CASSLDRDTYSYEQYF.